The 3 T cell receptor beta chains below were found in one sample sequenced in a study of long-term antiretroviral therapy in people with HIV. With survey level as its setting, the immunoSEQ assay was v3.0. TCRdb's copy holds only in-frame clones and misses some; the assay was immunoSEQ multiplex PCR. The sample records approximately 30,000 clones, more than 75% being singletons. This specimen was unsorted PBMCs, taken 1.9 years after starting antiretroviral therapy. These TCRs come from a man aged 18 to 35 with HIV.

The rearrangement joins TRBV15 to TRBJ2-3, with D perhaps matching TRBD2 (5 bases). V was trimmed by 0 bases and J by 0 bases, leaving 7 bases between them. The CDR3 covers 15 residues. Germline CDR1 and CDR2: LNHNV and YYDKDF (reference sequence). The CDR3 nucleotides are TGTGCCACCAGCAGAGACGGGGAAAGCACAGATACGCAGTATTTT. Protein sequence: CATSRDGESTDTQYF.

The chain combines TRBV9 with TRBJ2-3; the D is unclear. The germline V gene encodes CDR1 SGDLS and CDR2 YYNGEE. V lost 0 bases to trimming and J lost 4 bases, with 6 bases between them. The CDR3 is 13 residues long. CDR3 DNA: TGTGCCAGCAGCGTAGGCCCATCAGATACGCAGTATTTT. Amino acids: CASSVGPSDTQYF.

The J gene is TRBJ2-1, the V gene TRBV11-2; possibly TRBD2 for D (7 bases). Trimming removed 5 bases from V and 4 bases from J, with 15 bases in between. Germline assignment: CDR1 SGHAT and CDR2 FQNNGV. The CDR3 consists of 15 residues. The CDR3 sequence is CASSPGASGYNEQFF. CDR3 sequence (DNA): TGTGCCAGCAGCCCAGGGGCTAGCGGATACAATGAGCAGTTCTTC.